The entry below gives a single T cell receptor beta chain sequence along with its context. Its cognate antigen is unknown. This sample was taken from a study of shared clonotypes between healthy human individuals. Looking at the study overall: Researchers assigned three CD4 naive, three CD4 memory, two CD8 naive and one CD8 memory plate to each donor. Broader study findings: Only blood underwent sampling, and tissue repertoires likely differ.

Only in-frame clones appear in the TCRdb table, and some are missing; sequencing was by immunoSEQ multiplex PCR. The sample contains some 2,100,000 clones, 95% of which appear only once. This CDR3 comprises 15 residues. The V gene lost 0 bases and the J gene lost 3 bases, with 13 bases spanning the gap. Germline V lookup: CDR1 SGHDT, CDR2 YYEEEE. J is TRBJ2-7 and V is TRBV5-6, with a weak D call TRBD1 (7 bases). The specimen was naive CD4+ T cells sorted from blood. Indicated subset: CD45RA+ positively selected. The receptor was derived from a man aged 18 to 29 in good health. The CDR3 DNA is TGTGCCAGCAGCTTGGGCGGGACAGCGCACTACGAGCAGTACTTC. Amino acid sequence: CASSLGGTAHYEQYF.